This is a list of T cell receptor beta chains from one sample in a study of cytomegalovirus exposure and HLA in healthy donors. The method was immunoSEQ multiplex PCR; TCRdb's version includes in-frame clones alone and lacks a portion of them. The sample comprises roughly 170,000 clones, 80% of which are singletons, and about 7% rests with the top ten. Sequencing was carried out using PBMCs. The origin of the receptors is a young man in good health and CMV-seropositive. CDR3s include the opening cysteine and the closing phenylalanine or tryptophan. The D gene is left open where the match is weak. Some rows mark clone size as missing; the rest say once, few, many or name a class of expanded clone.

J gene: TRBJ2-1
V gene: TRBV5-6
D gene: TRBD2
clone size: .
CDR3 DNA: TGTGCCAGCAGCTCTATAGCGGGAGGTTCGGGTGAGCAGTTCTTC
CDR3 protein: CASSSIAGGSGEQFF

J gene: TRBJ1-1
V gene: TRBV19
D gene: .
clone size: few
CDR3 DNA: TGTGCCAGTAACGGTCACACTGAAGCTTTCTTT
CDR3 protein: CASNGHTEAFF

J gene: TRBJ1-2
V gene: TRBV6-5
D gene: .
clone size: .
CDR3 DNA: TGTGCCAGCAGACCCGGGGTACAGGGAGCCTATGGCTACACCTTC
CDR3 protein: CASRPGVQGAYGYTF

J gene: TRBJ2-7
V gene: TRBV14
D gene: TRBD2
clone size: .
CDR3 DNA: TGTGCCAGCAGCCAAGAGCTAGCGGGAGGGCTATACGAGCAGTACTTC
CDR3 protein: CASSQELAGGLYEQYF

J gene: TRBJ2-7
V gene: TRBV30
D gene: .
clone size: .
CDR3 DNA: TGTGCCTGGAGTCCCTTAGGCGGGGCGAATTACGAGCAGTACTTC
CDR3 protein: CAWSPLGGANYEQYF

J gene: TRBJ1-4
V gene: TRBV6-5
D gene: .
clone size: once
CDR3 DNA: TGTGCCAGCAGTTCTGGGGCTGTTACTAATGAAAAACTGTTTTTT
CDR3 protein: CASSSGAVTNEKLFF

J gene: TRBJ2-3
V gene: TRBV4-1
D gene: TRBD2
clone size: .
CDR3 DNA: TGCGCCAGCACCCGCGGACTAGCGGGAAGTAGTAGCACAGATACGCAGTATTTT
CDR3 protein: CASTRGLAGSSSTDTQYF

J gene: TRBJ2-7
V gene: TRBV7-9
D gene: .
clone size: .
CDR3 DNA: TGTGCCAGCAGCTTCTCGGGACAACCCTACGAGCAGTACTTC
CDR3 protein: CASSFSGQPYEQYF

J gene: TRBJ2-2
V gene: TRBV7-2
D gene: .
clone size: .
CDR3 DNA: TGTGCCAGCAGCTTAGACGGCGGGGCCGGGGAGCTGTTTTTT
CDR3 protein: CASSLDGGAGELFF

J gene: TRBJ1-2
V gene: TRBV11-3
D gene: TRBD1
clone size: .
CDR3 DNA: TGTGCCAGCAGCATAACAGGGGACTTCTATGGCTACACCTTC
CDR3 protein: CASSITGDFYGYTF

J gene: TRBJ2-7
V gene: TRBV4-1
D gene: .
clone size: .
CDR3 DNA: TGCGCCAGCAGCCAAGATGACCAGCGGGTTCCCTTCCGGCGCTCCTACGAGCAGTACTTC
CDR3 protein: CASSQDDQRVPFRRSYEQYF

J gene: TRBJ1-2
V gene: TRBV4-3
D gene: TRBD1
clone size: .
CDR3 DNA: TGCGCCAGCAGCCAAGTGACAGGGGGATCCACTGGCTACACCTTC
CDR3 protein: CASSQVTGGSTGYTF

J gene: TRBJ2-3
V gene: TRBV5-4
D gene: .
clone size: .
CDR3 DNA: TGTGCCAGCAGCTTGGGCAGGGTAGCAGATACGCAGTATTTT
CDR3 protein: CASSLGRVADTQYF

J gene: TRBJ2-7
V gene: TRBV6-5
D gene: .
clone size: .
CDR3 DNA: TGTGCCAGCAGTTACTCGATCTACAGGGAAGGCGAGCAGTACTTC
CDR3 protein: CASSYSIYREGEQYF

J gene: TRBJ1-2
V gene: TRBV6-4
D gene: .
clone size: .
CDR3 DNA: TGTGCCAGCAGCAGTAATAACTATGGCTACACCTTC
CDR3 protein: CASSSNNYGYTF

J gene: TRBJ2-1
V gene: TRBV19
D gene: TRBD1
clone size: once
CDR3 DNA: TGTGCCAGCATGGACAGGCAATACAATGAGCAGTTCTTC
CDR3 protein: CASMDRQYNEQFF

J gene: TRBJ1-5
V gene: TRBV27
D gene: .
clone size: few
CDR3 DNA: TGTGCCAGCAGTCCCCGGGGGGTAGGGAATCAGCCCCAGCATTTT
CDR3 protein: CASSPRGVGNQPQHF

J gene: TRBJ1-2
V gene: TRBV10-3
D gene: TRBD1
clone size: .
CDR3 DNA: TGTGCCATCAGTGAGTCCTTGGCTGTAACAGGGGGCATCTATGGCTACACCTTC
CDR3 protein: CAISESLAVTGGIYGYTF

J gene: TRBJ2-7
V gene: TRBV2
D gene: TRBD1
clone size: .
CDR3 DNA: TGTGCCAGCAGACGGACAGGGTTGGGCCACGAGCAGTACTTC
CDR3 protein: CASRRTGLGHEQYF

J gene: TRBJ2-3
V gene: TRBV15
D gene: TRBD2
clone size: few
CDR3 DNA: TGTGCCACCAGCAGAGATACGAGACTAGCGGGAGCTAGCACAGATACGCAGTATTTT
CDR3 protein: CATSRDTRLAGASTDTQYF

J gene: TRBJ2-5
V gene: TRBV5-1
D gene: TRBD1
clone size: .
CDR3 DNA: TGCGCCAGCAGTCCCGACAGGGGAAGGGAGACCCAGTACTTC
CDR3 protein: CASSPDRGRETQYF

J gene: TRBJ2-3
V gene: TRBV7-9
D gene: .
clone size: once
CDR3 DNA: TGTGCCAGCAGCTTCGTAGGGAGCCCAGATACGCAGTATTTT
CDR3 protein: CASSFVGSPDTQYF

J gene: TRBJ2-7
V gene: TRBV11-2
D gene: TRBD2
clone size: once
CDR3 DNA: TGTGCCAGCAGCCGCCGGACTAGCGGGAGGTTCTACGAGCAGTACTTC
CDR3 protein: CASSRRTSGRFYEQYF

J gene: TRBJ1-1
V gene: TRBV27
D gene: .
clone size: once
CDR3 DNA: TGTGCCAGCAGAAGGGGCAGGGCCACTGAAGCTTTCTTT
CDR3 protein: CASRRGRATEAFF

J gene: TRBJ1-1
V gene: TRBV19
D gene: TRBD1
clone size: .
CDR3 DNA: TGTGCCAGTGGACAGGGTACGAGCACTGAAGCTTTCTTT
CDR3 protein: CASGQGTSTEAFF

J gene: TRBJ2-1
V gene: TRBV5-1
D gene: TRBD2
clone size: .
CDR3 DNA: TGCGCCAGCAGCTCACGCACGGAGGCGGGGGGTAAGGAGCAGTTCTTC
CDR3 protein: CASSSRTEAGGKEQFF

J gene: TRBJ1-1
V gene: TRBV28
D gene: TRBD1
clone size: .
CDR3 DNA: TGTGCCAGCAGTTTAACCCCGCCGGGACAGGGGGCTGAAGCTTTCTTT
CDR3 protein: CASSLTPPGQGAEAFF

J gene: TRBJ2-7
V gene: TRBV13
D gene: TRBD2
clone size: .
CDR3 DNA: TGTGCCAGCAGCCTAGGGACTAGCGGGGGCTACGAGCAGTACTTC
CDR3 protein: CASSLGTSGGYEQYF

J gene: TRBJ2-7
V gene: TRBV5-1
D gene: TRBD2
clone size: .
CDR3 DNA: TGCGCCAGCAGCGAGGGACTAGCGGGGGGGCAAATTACCTACGAGCAGTACTTC
CDR3 protein: CASSEGLAGGQITYEQYF

J gene: TRBJ2-1
V gene: TRBV7-2
D gene: TRBD2
clone size: .
CDR3 DNA: TGTGCCAGCAGCTTAAGACTAGCGGGGATCTTCTCCTACAATGAGCAGTTCTTC
CDR3 protein: CASSLRLAGIFSYNEQFF

J gene: TRBJ2-2
V gene: TRBV4-2
D gene: .
clone size: once
CDR3 DNA: TGTGCCAGCAGCCAAGATCGGGGGAACACCGGGGAGCTGTTTTTT
CDR3 protein: CASSQDRGNTGELFF

J gene: TRBJ2-7
V gene: TRBV6-6
D gene: TRBD1
clone size: .
CDR3 DNA: TGTGCCAGCAGCTACGCGGGACAGGCATACGAGCAGTACTTC
CDR3 protein: CASSYAGQAYEQYF

J gene: TRBJ2-7
V gene: TRBV18
D gene: TRBD1
clone size: .
CDR3 DNA: TGTGCCAGCTCACCATCAGGGGGCGTAGAGCAGTACTTC
CDR3 protein: CASSPSGGVEQYF

J gene: TRBJ2-7
V gene: TRBV7-9
D gene: TRBD1
clone size: .
CDR3 DNA: TGTGCCAGCAGCTTCGGGACAGGCATCTCCTACGAGCAGTACTTC
CDR3 protein: CASSFGTGISYEQYF

J gene: TRBJ2-2
V gene: TRBV7-6
D gene: TRBD1
clone size: .
CDR3 DNA: TGTGCCAGCAGCCCTAGGACAGGACGAACCGGGGAGCTGTTTTTT
CDR3 protein: CASSPRTGRTGELFF

J gene: TRBJ1-3
V gene: TRBV7-2
D gene: .
clone size: .
CDR3 DNA: TGTGCCAGCAGCTTATTTCCTCGGAACACCATATATTTT
CDR3 protein: CASSLFPRNTIYF

J gene: TRBJ2-2
V gene: TRBV13
D gene: .
clone size: .
CDR3 DNA: TGTGCCAGCAGCTTAGTTTCTAAACCTACCGGGGAGCTGTTTTTT
CDR3 protein: CASSLVSKPTGELFF

J gene: TRBJ2-7
V gene: TRBV27
D gene: .
clone size: once
CDR3 DNA: TGTGCCAGCAGTTTTAGGGCAGGGGTTATCTACGAGCAGTACTTC
CDR3 protein: CASSFRAGVIYEQYF

J gene: TRBJ2-3
V gene: TRBV14
D gene: .
clone size: few
CDR3 DNA: TGTGCCAGCAGAGGGACATTTACAGATACGCAGTATTTT
CDR3 protein: CASRGTFTDTQYF

J gene: TRBJ2-1
V gene: TRBV9
D gene: .
clone size: once
CDR3 DNA: TGTGCCAGCAGCGTAGGAACCTCCAGCAATGAGCAGTTCTTC
CDR3 protein: CASSVGTSSNEQFF

J gene: TRBJ1-1
V gene: TRBV10-1
D gene: .
clone size: .
CDR3 DNA: TGCGCCAGCAGAGCCGGGGGGGGCAACACTGAAGCTTTCTTT
CDR3 protein: CASRAGGGNTEAFF

J gene: TRBJ2-3
V gene: TRBV5-1
D gene: TRBD1
clone size: .
CDR3 DNA: TGCGCCAGCAGCTTCGGGACAGGGGGGTCAGATACGCAGTATTTT
CDR3 protein: CASSFGTGGSDTQYF

J gene: TRBJ2-3
V gene: TRBV4-2
D gene: TRBD2
clone size: .
CDR3 DNA: TGTGCCAGCAGCCAAGAGGCGGGGGGGCGAGATACGCAGTATTTT
CDR3 protein: CASSQEAGGRDTQYF

J gene: TRBJ1-1
V gene: TRBV27
D gene: TRBD1
clone size: few
CDR3 DNA: TGTGCCAGCAGTCCGCGACAGGGGATGAACACTGAAGCTTTCTTT
CDR3 protein: CASSPRQGMNTEAFF